These 7 T cell receptor beta chains were sequenced from one sample in a study of T cell responses to AZD1222 COVID-19 vaccine. Sequencing was performed with immunoSEQ multiplex PCR; in TCRdb, only in-frame clones are kept and a portion is missing. The sample records 80,000 to 100,000 clones, 85% to 90% being singletons. Specimen: peripheral blood, collected 28 days after the second AZD1222 dose. The receptor set was obtained from an adult who received the AZD1222 COVID-19 vaccine.

The chain carries TRBV29-1 and TRBJ2-7, with 13 bases that match TRBD2. This CDR3 comprises 15 residues. V dropped 4 bases and J dropped 0; count of bases not matched to a gene: 3. The germline gives CDR1 SQVTM, CDR2 ANQGSEA. CDR3 nucleotide sequence: TGCAGCGTTGGGGGGACTAGCGGGGTCTCCTACGAGCAGTACTTC. It translates to CSVGGTSGVSYEQYF.

The chain is built from TRBV6-5 and TRBJ2-7, with 10 bases that match TRBD1. The CDR3 runs 14 residues. V shed 8 bases, J shed 5 bases, and the junction held 9 bases outside the gene matches. CDR1 is MNHEY, CDR2 SVGAGI, per germline. Here the CDR3 reads CASLRGQGSHEQYF. CDR3 coding DNA: TGTGCCAGCCTTAGGGGACAGGGGTCCCACGAGCAGTACTTC.

Only a few counts were recorded for this clone. The V call is TRBV7-3, the J call TRBJ1-6; no firm D call. CDR1 and CDR2 from the germline V gene are SGHTA and FQGTGA. V lost 8 bases and J lost 6, with 11 bases in between. The CDR3 covers 13 residues. The CDR3 here is CASAAASNSPLHF. The CDR3 DNA follows: TGTGCCAGCGCAGCGGCAAGTAATTCACCCCTCCACTTT.

The genes are TRBV12-3 or TRBV12-4 and TRBJ1-5; D gene ambiguous. V lost 5 bases to trimming and J lost 7 bases, with 9 bases between them. There are 12 residues in the CDR3. The CDR3 DNA is TGTGCCAGCAGTCCTGGGGAACAGCCCCAGCATTTT. Translated, it gives CASSPGEQPQHF.

V and J are TRBV5-5 and TRBJ1-2; D remains unclear. V lost 5 bases and J 3 bases, leaving 20 bases between the germline ends. In germline, CDR1 is SGHKS, CDR2 YYEKEE (reference sequence). The CDR3 loop spans 16 amino acids. The CDR3: CASSKTAAGPDYGYTF. CDR3 nucleotides: TGTGCCAGCAGTAAGACCGCCGCAGGACCGGACTATGGCTACACCTTC.

V and J are TRBV9 and TRBJ2-7, with 8 bases matching TRBD1. The germline CDR1 and CDR2 sequences are SGDLS and YYNGEE. The CDR3 loop spans 14 amino acids. The ends lost 0 bases at V and 5 bases at J; junction bases unmatched: 4. The CDR3 reads CASSVGQGYDEQYF. As DNA, the CDR3 is TGTGCCAGCAGCGTAGGACAGGGGTATGACGAGCAGTACTTC.

The rearrangement joins TRBV27 to TRBJ1-1; TRBD1 is a possible D gene (5 bases). The V gene's germline CDR1 is MNHEY and CDR2 SMNVEV (reference sequence). The length of the CDR3 is 17 residues. V dropped 5 bases and J dropped 2 bases, with 21 bases sitting between them. CDR3 nucleotides: TGTGCCAGCAGTCCCCGAGAAAGGGGCAGCTTAAACACTGAAGCTTTCTTT. The encoded protein is CASSPRERGSLNTEAFF.